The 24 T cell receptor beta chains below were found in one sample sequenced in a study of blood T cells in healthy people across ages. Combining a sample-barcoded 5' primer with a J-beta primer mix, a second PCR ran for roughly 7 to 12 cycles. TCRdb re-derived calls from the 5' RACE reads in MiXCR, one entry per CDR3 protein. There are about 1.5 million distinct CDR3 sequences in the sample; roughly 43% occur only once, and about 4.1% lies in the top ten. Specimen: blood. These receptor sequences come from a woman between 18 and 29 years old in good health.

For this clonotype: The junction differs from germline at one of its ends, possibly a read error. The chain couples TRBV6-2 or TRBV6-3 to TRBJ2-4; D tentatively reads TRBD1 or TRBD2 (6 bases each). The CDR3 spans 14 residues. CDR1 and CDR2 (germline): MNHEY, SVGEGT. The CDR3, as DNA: TGTGCCAGCAGTTCGTCCAGGGGAGGAAACATTCAGTGCTTC. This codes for CASSSSRGGNIQCF.

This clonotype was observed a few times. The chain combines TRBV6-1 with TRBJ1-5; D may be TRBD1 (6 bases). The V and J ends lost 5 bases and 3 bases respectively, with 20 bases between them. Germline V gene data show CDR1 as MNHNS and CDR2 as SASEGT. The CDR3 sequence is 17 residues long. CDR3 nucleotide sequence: TGTGCCAGCAGTCCCCCGAAGGGGGGGGTAGTCAATCAGCCCCAGCATTTT. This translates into CASSPPKGGVVNQPQHF.

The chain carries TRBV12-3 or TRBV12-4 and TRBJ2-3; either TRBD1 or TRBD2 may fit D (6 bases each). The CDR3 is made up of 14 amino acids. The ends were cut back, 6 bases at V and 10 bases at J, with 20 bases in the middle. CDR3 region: CASSPGDSRIAQYF. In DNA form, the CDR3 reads TGTGCCAGCAGCCCAGGGGACTCAAGGATTGCGCAGTATTTT.

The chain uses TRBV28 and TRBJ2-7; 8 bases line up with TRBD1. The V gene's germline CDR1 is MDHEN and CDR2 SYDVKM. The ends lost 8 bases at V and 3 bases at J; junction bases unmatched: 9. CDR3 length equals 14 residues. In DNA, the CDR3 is TGTGCCAGCTACCATAGGACAGGGAACTACGAGCAGTACTTC. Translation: CASYHRTGNYEQYF.

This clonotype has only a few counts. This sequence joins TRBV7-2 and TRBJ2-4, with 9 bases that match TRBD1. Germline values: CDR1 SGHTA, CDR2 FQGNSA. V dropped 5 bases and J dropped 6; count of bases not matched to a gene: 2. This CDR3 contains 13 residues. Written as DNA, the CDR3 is TGTGCCAGCAGCACGGGACAGGGAAACATTCAGTACTTC. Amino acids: CASSTGQGNIQYF.

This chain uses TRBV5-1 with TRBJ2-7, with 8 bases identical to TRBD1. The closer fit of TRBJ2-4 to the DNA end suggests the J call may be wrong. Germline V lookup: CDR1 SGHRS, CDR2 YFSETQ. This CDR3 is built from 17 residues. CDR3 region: CASSPGQGAIGKNIQYF. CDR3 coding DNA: TGCGCCAGCAGCCCCGGACAGGGTGCTATTGGCAAAAACATTCAGTACTTC.

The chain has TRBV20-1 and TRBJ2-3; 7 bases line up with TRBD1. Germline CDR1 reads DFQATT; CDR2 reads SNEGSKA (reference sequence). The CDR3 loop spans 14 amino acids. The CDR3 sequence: CRPTGRGSTDTQYF. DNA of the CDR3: TGCAGGCCGACAGGGAGAGGGAGCACAGATACGCAGTATTTT.

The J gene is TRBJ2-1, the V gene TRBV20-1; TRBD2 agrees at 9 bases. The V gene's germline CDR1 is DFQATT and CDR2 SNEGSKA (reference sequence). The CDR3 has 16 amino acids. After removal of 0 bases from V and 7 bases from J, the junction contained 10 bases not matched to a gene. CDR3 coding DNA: TGCAGTGCTAGAGATCCTGGGACTAGCAGTCAGAATGAGCAGTTCTTC. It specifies CSARDPGTSSQNEQFF.

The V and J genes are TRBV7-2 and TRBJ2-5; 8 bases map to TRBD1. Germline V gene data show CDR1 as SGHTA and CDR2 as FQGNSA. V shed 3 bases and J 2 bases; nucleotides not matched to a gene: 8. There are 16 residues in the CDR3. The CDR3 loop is CASSFQGQVNQETQYF. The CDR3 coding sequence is TGTGCCAGCAGCTTTCAGGGACAGGTGAATCAAGAGACCCAGTACTTC.

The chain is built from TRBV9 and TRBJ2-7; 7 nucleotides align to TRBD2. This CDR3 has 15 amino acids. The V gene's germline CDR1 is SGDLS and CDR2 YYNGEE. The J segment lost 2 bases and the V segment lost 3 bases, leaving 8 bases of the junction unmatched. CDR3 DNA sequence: TGTGCCAGCAGCGGTACTAGCGTATTCCCCTACGAGCAGTACTTC. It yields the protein CASSGTSVFPYEQYF.

The CDR3 DNA is TGTGCCAGCAGCGCGAGTGTTGGCAGTGAAGCTTTCTTT. Its protein is CASSASVGSEAFF. J is TRBJ1-1 and V is TRBV25-1; D remains ambiguous. This CDR3 has 13 residues. Looked up from germline, CDR1 is MGHDK and CDR2 is SYGVNS. V shed 6 bases and J shed 7 bases, with 15 bases lying between them.

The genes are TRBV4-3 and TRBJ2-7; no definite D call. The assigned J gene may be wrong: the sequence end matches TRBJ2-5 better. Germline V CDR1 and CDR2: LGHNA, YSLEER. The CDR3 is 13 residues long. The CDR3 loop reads CASSQGLNETQYF. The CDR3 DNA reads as TGCGCCAGCAGCCAAGGCCTTAATGAGACCCAGTACTTC.

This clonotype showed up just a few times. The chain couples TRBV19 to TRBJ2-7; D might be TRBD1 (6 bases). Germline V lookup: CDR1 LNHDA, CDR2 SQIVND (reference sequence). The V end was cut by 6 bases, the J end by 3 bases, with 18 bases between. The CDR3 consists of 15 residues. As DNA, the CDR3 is TGTGCCAGTAGGAAAACAGGGTCGAGGATCTACGAGCAGTACTTC. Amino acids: CASRKTGSRIYEQYF.

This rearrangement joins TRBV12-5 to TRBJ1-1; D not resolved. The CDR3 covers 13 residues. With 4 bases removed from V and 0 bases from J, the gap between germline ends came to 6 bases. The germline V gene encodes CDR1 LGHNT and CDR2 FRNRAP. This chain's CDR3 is CASGWTVNTEAFF. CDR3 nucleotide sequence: TGTGCTAGTGGTTGGACGGTGAACACTGAAGCTTTCTTT.

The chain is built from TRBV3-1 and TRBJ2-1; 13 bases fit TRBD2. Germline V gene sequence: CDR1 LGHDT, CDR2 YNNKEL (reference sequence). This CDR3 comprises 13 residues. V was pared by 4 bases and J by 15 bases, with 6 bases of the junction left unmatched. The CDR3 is CASSRTSGGIPFF. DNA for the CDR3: TGTGCCAGCAGCCGGACTAGCGGGGGAATTCCGTTCTTC.

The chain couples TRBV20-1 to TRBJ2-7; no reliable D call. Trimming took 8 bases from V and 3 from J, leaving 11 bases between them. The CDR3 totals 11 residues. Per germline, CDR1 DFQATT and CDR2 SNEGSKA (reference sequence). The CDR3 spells CSSSYIYEQYF. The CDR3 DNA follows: TGCAGTAGTAGCTACATCTACGAGCAGTACTTC.

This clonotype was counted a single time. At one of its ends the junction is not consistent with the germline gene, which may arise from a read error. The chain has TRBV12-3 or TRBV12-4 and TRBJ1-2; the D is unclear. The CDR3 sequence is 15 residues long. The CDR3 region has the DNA TGTGCCAGCGGTTTTTCCAGTCCGCGATTTAATGGCTACACCTTC. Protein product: CASGFSSPRFNGYTF.

The CDR3 DNA is TGTGCCAGCAGTTACGTCGGGGGAGGGCCCCATGAGCAGTTCTTC. It translates to CASSYVGGGPHEQFF. V usage is TRBV6-2 or TRBV6-3 and J usage is TRBJ2-1, with TRBD2 matching 7 bases. The V gene's germline CDR1 is MNHEY and CDR2 SVGEGT. The CDR3 has 15 amino acids. The ends lost 2 bases at V and 8 bases at J; junction bases unmatched: 9.

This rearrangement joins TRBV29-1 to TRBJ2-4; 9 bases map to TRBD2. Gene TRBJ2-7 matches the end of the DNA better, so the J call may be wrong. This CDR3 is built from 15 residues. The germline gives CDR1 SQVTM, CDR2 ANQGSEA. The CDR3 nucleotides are TGCAGCGTTGAAGGAACTAGCGGGTTCTCCTACGAGCAGTACTTC. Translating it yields CSVEGTSGFSYEQYF.

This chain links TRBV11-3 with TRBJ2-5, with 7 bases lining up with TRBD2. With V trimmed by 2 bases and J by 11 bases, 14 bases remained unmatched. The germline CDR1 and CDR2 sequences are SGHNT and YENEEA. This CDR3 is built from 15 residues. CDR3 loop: CASSLSGGDYNEQYF. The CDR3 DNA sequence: TGTGCCAGCAGCTTAAGTGGGGGGGATTACAATGAGCAGTACTTC.

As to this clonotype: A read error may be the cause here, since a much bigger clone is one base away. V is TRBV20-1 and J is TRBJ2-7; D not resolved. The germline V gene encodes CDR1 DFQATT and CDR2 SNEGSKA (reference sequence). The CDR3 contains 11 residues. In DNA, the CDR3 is TGCAGATGCCGGGCCCCCTACGAGCAGTACTTC. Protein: CRCRAPYEQYF.

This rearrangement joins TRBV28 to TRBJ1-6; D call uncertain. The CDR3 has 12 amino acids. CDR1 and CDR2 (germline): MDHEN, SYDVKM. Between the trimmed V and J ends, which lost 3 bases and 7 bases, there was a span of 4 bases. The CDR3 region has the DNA TGTGCCAGCAGTTTTTGGAATTCACCCCTCCACTTT. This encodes CASSFWNSPLHF. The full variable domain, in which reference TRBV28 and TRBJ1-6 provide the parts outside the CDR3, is DVKVTQSSRYLVKRTGEKVFLECVQDMDHENMFWYRQDPGLGLRLIYFSYDVKMKEKGDIPEGYSVSREKKERFSLILESASTNQTSMYLCASSFWNSPLHFGNGTRLTVT.

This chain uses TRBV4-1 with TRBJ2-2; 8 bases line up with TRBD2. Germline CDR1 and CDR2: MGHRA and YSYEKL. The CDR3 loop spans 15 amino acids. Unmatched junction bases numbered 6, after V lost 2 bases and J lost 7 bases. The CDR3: CASSQPGLANGELFF. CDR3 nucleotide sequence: TGCGCCAGCAGCCAACCCGGACTAGCTAACGGGGAGCTGTTTTTT.

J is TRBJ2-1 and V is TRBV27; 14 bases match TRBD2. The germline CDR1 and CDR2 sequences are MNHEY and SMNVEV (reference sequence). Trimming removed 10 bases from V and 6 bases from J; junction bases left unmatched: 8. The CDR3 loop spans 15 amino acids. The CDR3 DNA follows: TGTGCCATCGGCGCCGGGACTAGCGGGAGCAATGAGCAGTTCTTC. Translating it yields CAIGAGTSGSNEQFF.